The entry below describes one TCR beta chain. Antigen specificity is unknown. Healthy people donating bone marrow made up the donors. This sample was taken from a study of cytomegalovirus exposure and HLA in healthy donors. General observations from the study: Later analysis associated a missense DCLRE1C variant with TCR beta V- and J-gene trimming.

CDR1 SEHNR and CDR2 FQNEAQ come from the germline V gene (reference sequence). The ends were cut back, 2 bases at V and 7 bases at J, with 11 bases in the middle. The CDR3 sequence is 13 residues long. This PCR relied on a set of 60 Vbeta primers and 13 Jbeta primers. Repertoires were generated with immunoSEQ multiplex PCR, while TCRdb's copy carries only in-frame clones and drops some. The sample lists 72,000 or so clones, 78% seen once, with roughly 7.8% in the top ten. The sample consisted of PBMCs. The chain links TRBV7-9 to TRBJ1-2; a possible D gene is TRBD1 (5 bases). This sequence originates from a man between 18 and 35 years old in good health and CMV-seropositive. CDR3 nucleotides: TGTGCCAGCAGCTTAACTGGGGCTTTTGGCTACACCTTC. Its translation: CASSLTGAFGYTF. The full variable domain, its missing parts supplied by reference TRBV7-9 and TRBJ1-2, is DTGVSQNPRHKITKRGQNVTFRCDPISEHNRLYWYRQTLGQGPEFLTYFQNEAQLEKSRLLSDRFSAERPKGSFSTLEIQRTEQGDSAMYLCASSLTGAFGYTFGSGTRLTVV.